The 29 T cell receptor beta chains listed next were all sequenced from one sample in a study of vaccination effects on CD4 cells after COVID-19. Only in-frame clones appear in the TCRdb table, and some are missing; sequencing was by immunoSEQ multiplex PCR. Of around 69,000 clones detected, around 70% appear once; the ten largest clones hold 1.5% to 1.8%. Sequencing in the ViraFEST assay came after antigen-specific CD4+ T cells had been expanded with viral peptide pools, which were used to stimulate PBMC. Culturing for more than 9 days preceded CD4+ T cell isolation. Two-dose BNT162b2 or mRNA-1273 vaccination was given to participants. For these receptors, no antigen is known. The sample here was CD4+ T cells from PBMCs cultured with HCoV-229E spike peptides, taken after COVID-19 vaccination. The receptors come from a human donor who received a COVID-19 vaccine.

The chain's CDR3 is CATSDAGTGAGELFF. The CDR3 nucleotides are TGTGCCACCAGTGATGCCGGGACAGGCGCCGGGGAGCTGTTTTTT. The chain has TRBV24-1 and TRBJ2-2, with 8 bases matching TRBD1. V gave up 3 bases and J gave up 6 bases; unmatched junction bases: 5. The CDR3 has 15 amino acids. Germline assignment: CDR1 KGHDR and CDR2 SFDVKD.

This chain connects TRBV5-1 to TRBJ2-5; D is perhaps TRBD2 (6 bases). Between the trimmed V and J ends, which lost 0 bases and 4 bases, there was a span of 10 bases. Looked up from germline, CDR1 is SGHRS and CDR2 is YFSETQ. This CDR3 region has 14 residues. CDR3 region: CASSLVWGGETQYF. DNA of the CDR3: TGCGCCAGCAGCTTGGTATGGGGAGGAGAGACCCAGTACTTC.

The chain has TRBV7-2 and TRBJ2-2, with D possibly being TRBD1 (6 bases). The CDR3 has 18 residues. Trimming cost V 2 bases and J 0 bases, with 16 bases left between them. Germline V CDR1 and CDR2: SGHTA, FQGNSA. The CDR3, as DNA: TGTGCCAGCAGCTTATTACACCTCCGGACAGCGAACACCGGGGAGCTGTTTTTT. This sequence encodes CASSLLHLRTANTGELFF.

This chain's CDR3 is CASSAGRGGNTIYF. In nucleotides, the CDR3 is TGTGCCAGCAGTGCGGGCAGGGGGGGAAACACCATATATTTT. The V gene is TRBV2, the J gene TRBJ1-3, with TRBD1 matching over 7 bases. Germline V gene lookup returns CDR1 SNHLY and CDR2 FYNNEI. CDR3 length: 14 amino acids. V lost 4 bases and J lost 4; bases outside the gene matches: 4.

The V call is TRBV30, the J call TRBJ2-3, with TRBD2 as a possible D gene (7 bases). The germline V gene encodes CDR1 GTSNPN and CDR2 SVGIG (reference sequence). Trimming stripped 0 bases from V and 2 bases from J, with 15 bases between. The CDR3 spans 16 residues. The CDR3 reads CAWSVFRGALTDTQYF. CDR3 sequence (DNA): TGTGCCTGGAGTGTATTCCGGGGGGCACTCACAGATACGCAGTATTTT.

This clone occurred a few times. The V gene is TRBV4-2, the J gene TRBJ1-2, with D unclear. V lost 1 base and J 8 bases, leaving 17 bases between the germline ends. Germline assignment: CDR1 LGHNA and CDR2 YNFKEQ. The CDR3 contains 15 residues. The CDR3 DNA sequence: TGTGCCAGCAGCCAAGGGTGGCAGCTCCTCCGCGGCTACACCTTC. Residues: CASSQGWQLLRGYTF.

This chain links TRBV6-4 with TRBJ2-2, with D perhaps matching TRBD1 (6 bases). The CDR3 sequence is 13 residues long. V was clipped by 6 bases and J by 5 bases, with 10 bases between them. CDR1 and CDR2 (germline): MRHNA, SNTAGT. The CDR3 nucleotides are TGTGCCAGCAGGAAGACAGGAACCGGGGAGCTGTTTTTT. Translation: CASRKTGTGELFF.

CDR3 sequence (DNA): TGCGCCAGCAGCGACGGGCCAGCCAACCAAGAGACCCAGTACTTC. This codes for CASSDGPANQETQYF. The V and J genes are TRBV10-1 and TRBJ2-5; no definite D call. Germline-derived CDR1 and CDR2 are WNHNN and SYGVQD (reference sequence). The CDR3 extends over 15 amino acids. The V and J ends lost 6 bases and 0 bases respectively, with 14 bases between them.

The rearrangement uses TRBV19 and TRBJ1-2; 7 bases fit TRBD1. CDR3 size: 15 residues. The trim removed 4 bases at V and 6 bases at J, leaving 11 bases unmatched. Germline loops: CDR1 LNHDA, CDR2 SQIVND (reference sequence). DNA of the CDR3: TGTGCCAGTAGTACCGGACAGGTTTTGGGAAATGGCTACACCTTC. As protein: CASSTGQVLGNGYTF.

The V and J genes are TRBV6-2 or TRBV6-3 and TRBJ2-5; D possibly corresponds to TRBD2 (6 bases). Trimming took 6 bases from V and 2 from J, leaving 25 bases between them. Per germline, CDR1 MNHEY and CDR2 SVGEGT. The CDR3 has 18 residues. Here the CDR3 reads CASSPDIGGKNTQETQYF. In DNA form, the CDR3 reads TGTGCCAGCAGCCCTGACATCGGGGGAAAAAACACACAAGAGACCCAGTACTTC.

The chain uses TRBV23-1 and TRBJ2-7, with D perhaps TRBD2 (6 bases). TRBV23-1 belongs to the ORF category, with a function that is uncertain. This CDR3 is built from 13 residues. The V gene lost 6 bases and the J gene lost 7 bases, with 16 bases spanning the gap. CDR3 protein: CASSRDSADEQYV. The CDR3 nucleotides are TGCGCCAGCAGCAGGGACTCGGCTGATGAGCAGTACGTC.

The rearrangement links TRBV28 to TRBJ1-1; D might be TRBD1 (6 bases). The germline V and J ends were trimmed by 5 bases and 2 bases, with 15 bases remaining between them. The CDR3 consists of 15 residues. Germline V lookup: CDR1 MDHEN, CDR2 SYDVKM. For the CDR3, the DNA is TGTGCCAGCAGTCCGAGGACAGTTCTAAACACTGAAGCTTTCTTT. Its protein is CASSPRTVLNTEAFF.

The chain recombines TRBV5-1 with TRBJ2-5; 7 bases match TRBD1. This CDR3 region has 15 residues. CDR1 is SGHRS and CDR2 is YFSETQ in the germline V gene. V shed 2 bases and J 5 bases; nucleotides not matched to a gene: 9. CDR3 loop: CASSLGQAASETQYF. The CDR3 DNA is TGCGCCAGCAGCTTAGGACAGGCCGCTTCGGAGACCCAGTACTTC.

The chain is built from TRBV4-2 and TRBJ1-2; 8 bases are shared with TRBD1. This CDR3 comprises 15 residues. Germline values: CDR1 LGHNA, CDR2 YNFKEQ. The V segment lost 7 bases and the J segment 7 bases; nucleotides outside the gene matches: 14. CDR3 residues: CASNRGGLEEAGYTF. DNA of the CDR3: TGTGCCAGCAACAGGGGGGGGTTGGAGGAGGCTGGCTACACCTTC.

CDR3 amino acids: CASSPRPSGGYEQYV. CDR3 DNA: TGTGCCAGCAGCCCCAGACCTAGCGGGGGGTACGAGCAGTACGTC. J is TRBJ2-7 and V is TRBV11-2; 11 bases align to TRBD2. CDR3 size: 15 residues. CDR1 is SGHAT and CDR2 is FQNNGV in the germline V gene. J gave up 4 bases and V 5 bases, and 7 bases lay outside the gene matches.

The J gene is TRBJ2-5, the V gene TRBV7-8, with D perhaps TRBD1 (6 bases). Germline assignment: CDR1 SGHVS and CDR2 FQNEAQ. The CDR3 has 14 residues. Trimming removed 3 bases at V and 5 bases at J, with 13 bases between. The CDR3 spells CASSFRAQGETQYF. CDR3 in DNA: TGTGCCAGCAGCTTCCGTGCCCAGGGGGAGACCCAGTACTTC.

This chain connects TRBV2 to TRBJ2-7; 8 nucleotides align to TRBD1. V lost 7 bases to trimming and J lost 6 bases; unmatched junction nucleotides: 11. CDR1 is SNHLY and CDR2 is FYNNEI in the germline V gene. CDR3 length: 14 amino acids. The CDR3 DNA reads TGTGCCAGCACCTTGACAGGGGTGAGGGGCGAGCAGTACGTC. Protein sequence: CASTLTGVRGEQYV.

The chain employs TRBV4-1 and TRBJ2-4; perhaps TRBD1 as D (6 bases). CDR3 size: 16 residues. Trimming shortened V by 3 bases and J by 3 bases, and 15 bases separated the two germline ends. CDR1 and CDR2 from the germline V gene are MGHRA and YSYEKL. The CDR3 loop is CASSHPEQGSKNIQYF. In DNA form, the CDR3 reads TGCGCCAGCAGCCATCCCGAACAGGGAAGCAAAAACATTCAGTACTTC.

This clone came up a few times. The chain uses TRBV18 and TRBJ2-5, with TRBD1 identical over 7 bases. Per germline, CDR1 KGHSH and CDR2 LQKENI. J gave up 1 base and V 5 bases, and 10 bases lay outside the gene matches. There are 16 residues in the CDR3. CDR3 loop: CASSWGQSTTQETQYF. CDR3 bases: TGTGCCAGCTCATGGGGACAGTCGACGACCCAAGAGACCCAGTACTTC.

Concerning this clone: The same CDR3 can be traced to other DNA sequences in this sample. The rearrangement links TRBV18 to TRBJ1-6, with 7 bases identical to TRBD1. The V gene's germline CDR1 is KGHSH and CDR2 LQKENI. This CDR3 has 14 amino acids. J lost 7 bases, V lost 4 bases, and 4 bases had no gene match. This CDR3 reads CASSLDRANSPLHF. The CDR3 DNA reads as TGTGCCAGCTCACTAGACAGGGCCAATTCACCCCTCCACTTT. The variable domain in full, completed from reference TRBV18 and TRBJ1-6, reads NAGVMQNPRHLVRRRGQEARLRCSPMKGHSHVYWYRQLPEEGLKFMVYLQKENIIDESGMPKERFSAEFPKEGPSILRIQQVVRGDSAAYFCASSLDRANSPLHFGNGTRLTVT.

For the CDR3, the DNA is TGTGCCAGTGGGAGGGCCTCCGGGGAGCTGTTTTTT. Its protein is CASGRASGELFF. This chain joins TRBV6-5 and TRBJ2-2, with 7 positions matching TRBD2. The germline V gene has CDR1 MNHEY and CDR2 SVGAGI. After removal of 9 bases from V and 6 bases from J, the junction contained 4 bases not matched to a gene. The CDR3 runs 12 residues.

This rearrangement joins TRBV18 to TRBJ2-3, with 10 bases lining up with TRBD1. Germline CDR1 reads KGHSH; CDR2 reads LQKENI. Trimming removed 5 bases from V and 2 bases from J; junction bases left unmatched: 10. The CDR3 is made up of 17 amino acids. CDR3 region: CASSLEPGQGFTDTQYF. Here the CDR3 DNA reads TGTGCCAGCTCATTAGAACCGGGACAGGGGTTCACAGATACGCAGTATTTT.

This chain links TRBV10-1 with TRBJ1-2, with a weak D call TRBD1 (5 bases). The CDR3 covers 13 residues. V was pared by 6 bases and J by 4 bases, with 12 bases between. Germline CDR1 is WNHNN and CDR2 is SYGVQD (reference sequence). The CDR3 is CASSSGTAYGYTF. CDR3 sequence (DNA): TGCGCCAGCAGCTCCGGGACGGCCTATGGCTACACCTTC.

The chain joins TRBV5-5 to TRBJ2-7; D could derive from TRBD1 or TRBD2 (5 bases each). V dropped 0 bases and J dropped 3 bases, with 7 bases sitting between them. This CDR3 is 13 amino acids long. The germline V gene has CDR1 SGHKS and CDR2 YYEKEE (reference sequence). The CDR3 DNA reads TGTGCCAGCAGCTTGGTGGGGGTCTACGAGCAGTACGTC. Translation: CASSLVGVYEQYV.

V gene TRBV28 combines with J gene TRBJ1-4; 12 bases match TRBD1. This CDR3 contains 15 residues. J gave up 7 bases and V 5 bases, and 5 bases lay outside the gene matches. CDR1 is MDHEN, CDR2 SYDVKM, per germline. The CDR3 protein is CASSRGQGAFEKLFF. The CDR3 DNA is TGTGCCAGCAGTCGGGGACAGGGGGCGTTTGAAAAACTGTTTTTT.

The chain combines TRBV27 with TRBJ2-6; D not certain. Looked up from germline, CDR1 is MNHEY and CDR2 is SMNVEV (reference sequence). This CDR3 has 15 residues. V was clipped by 3 bases and J by 0 bases, with 6 bases between them. The CDR3 region is CASSLVVSGANVLTF. CDR3 DNA sequence: TGTGCCAGCAGTTTGGTGGTCTCTGGGGCCAACGTCCTGACTTTC.

This chain joins TRBV28 and TRBJ2-3; 9 positions agree with TRBD2. The CDR3 has 16 amino acids. In germline, CDR1 is MDHEN, CDR2 SYDVKM. J lost 0 bases, V lost 4 bases, and 5 bases had no gene match. This CDR3 is CASSYSGSFSTDTQYF. CDR3 bases: TGTGCCAGCAGTTATAGCGGGAGCTTTAGCACAGATACGCAGTATTTT.

The V call is TRBV2, the J call TRBJ1-5, with 7 bases identical to TRBD1. Germline values: CDR1 SNHLY, CDR2 FYNNEI. After removal of 4 bases from V and 4 bases from J, the junction contained 7 bases not matched to a gene. The CDR3 is made up of 15 amino acids. DNA of the CDR3: TGTGCCAGCAGTGGCTGGACAGGTGTTAATCAGCCCCAGCATTTT. Amino acid sequence: CASSGWTGVNQPQHF.

In this sample, this clone turned up a few times. The V and J genes are TRBV5-1 and TRBJ1-6; D is uncertain. Trimming shortened V by 4 bases and J by 14 bases, and 22 bases separated the two germline ends. The germline gives CDR1 SGHRS, CDR2 YFSETQ. The length of the CDR3 is 15 residues. The CDR3: CASSPDAGIGWALHF. CDR3 in DNA: TGCGCCAGCAGCCCCGATGCCGGGATAGGTTGGGCCCTCCACTTT.